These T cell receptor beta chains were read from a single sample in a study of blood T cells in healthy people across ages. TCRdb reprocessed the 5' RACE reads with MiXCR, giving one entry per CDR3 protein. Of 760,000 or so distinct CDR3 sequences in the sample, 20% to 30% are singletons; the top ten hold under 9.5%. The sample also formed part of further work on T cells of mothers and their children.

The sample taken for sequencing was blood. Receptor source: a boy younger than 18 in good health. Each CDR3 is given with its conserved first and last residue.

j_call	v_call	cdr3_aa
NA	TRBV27	CASSLRGSGYEQYF
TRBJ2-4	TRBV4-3	CASSQVAGEAKNIQYF
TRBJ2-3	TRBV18	CASSPGLPRDTQYF
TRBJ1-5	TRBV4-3	CASSQDGARDQPQHF
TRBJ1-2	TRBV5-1	CASSSVAASGGYTF
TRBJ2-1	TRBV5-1	CASSLYSGSRYEQFF
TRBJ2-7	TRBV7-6	CASSPTGTGVHEQYF
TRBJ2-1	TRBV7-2	CASSSDRDRVGDEQFF
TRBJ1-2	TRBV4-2	CASSQDDWGIGGYTF
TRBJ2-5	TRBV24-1	CATSDFIQPETQYF
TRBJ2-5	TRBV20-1	CSAAPGTGEETQYF
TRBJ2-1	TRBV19	CASSTGVANSYNEQFF
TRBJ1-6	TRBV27	CASRSGGPYNSPLHF
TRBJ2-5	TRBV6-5	CASSYGLAGVLETQYF
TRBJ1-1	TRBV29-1	CSFESQGTEAFF
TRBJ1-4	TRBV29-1	CSVAGTGGPGSGEKLFF
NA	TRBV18	CASSRTSGVCNEQFF
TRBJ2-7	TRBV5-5	CASSLGQGDYTYEQYF
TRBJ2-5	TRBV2	CASSAGLEVETQYF
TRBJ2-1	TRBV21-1	CASSPDSLGYEQFF
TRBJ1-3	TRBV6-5	CASGLTAGAQLSGNTIYF
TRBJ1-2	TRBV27	CASSLNGGQGFIEVYGYTF
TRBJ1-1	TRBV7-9	CASSLRATEAFF
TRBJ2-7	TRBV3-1	CASSQDLGIGTYEQYF
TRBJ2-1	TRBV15	CATSRFAGTRRSYNEQFF
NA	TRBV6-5	CASSSRGGGYEQFF
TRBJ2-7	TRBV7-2	CASSPRLAGAYEQYF
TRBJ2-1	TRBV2	CASRTGLGYNEQFF
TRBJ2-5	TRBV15	CATSPSRVQETQYF
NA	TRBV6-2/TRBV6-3	CASSRRERGSYEQYF
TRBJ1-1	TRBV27	CASSLRSQGGAFF
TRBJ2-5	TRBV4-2	CASSEKGTRFVGETQYF